The 13 T cell receptor beta chains below were found in one sample sequenced in a study of blood T cell repertoires in COVID-19. Produced via immunoSEQ multiplex PCR; TCRdb's table is partial and in-frame only. The table lists more than 120,000 clones, around 88% of them singletons. The sample was peripheral blood. The receptors originated from a human donor in a cohort sampled during active COVID-19.

This rearrangement joins TRBV7-9 to TRBJ1-2; 12 bases align to TRBD1. Germline V gene data show CDR1 as SEHNR and CDR2 as FQNEAQ (reference sequence). The V gene end was trimmed by 5 bases and the J gene end by 3 bases; junction bases not matched to a gene: 7. The CDR3 is 16 amino acids. CDR3 sequence reads: CASSAAGTGGDYGYTF. For the CDR3, the DNA is TGTGCCAGCAGCGCAGCTGGGACAGGGGGCGACTATGGCTACACCTTC.

This chain connects TRBV5-1 to TRBJ2-5; 7 positions agree with TRBD2. The CDR3 runs 16 residues. The V and J ends lost 4 bases and 2 bases, in that order; junction bases with no gene match: 11. Germline CDR1 reads SGHRS; CDR2 reads YFSETQ. DNA of the CDR3: TGCGCCAGCAGCGGGGGGACTAACCCTTTTCAAGAGACCCAGTACTTC. Translation gives CASSGGTNPFQETQYF.

This clone was recorded once. The rearrangement links TRBV19 to TRBJ1-5, with a weak D call TRBD1 (5 bases). V lost 1 base to trimming and J lost 7 bases, with 11 bases between them. The V gene's germline CDR1 is LNHDA and CDR2 SQIVND (reference sequence). The CDR3 runs to 14 residues. The CDR3 sequence: CASSIGGGAQPQHF. The CDR3 DNA reads as TGTGCCAGTAGTATAGGAGGAGGGGCCCAGCCCCAGCATTTT.

J is TRBJ1-2 and V is TRBV19, with a weak D call TRBD1 (5 bases). This CDR3 has 15 residues. Germline assignment: CDR1 LNHDA and CDR2 SQIVND (reference sequence). V shed 4 bases and J shed 4 bases, with 16 bases lying between them. CDR3 nucleotides: TGTGCCAGTAGTAAACCAGGGATTACCATCTATGGCTACACCTTC. Translation: CASSKPGITIYGYTF.

This chain links TRBV6-2 or TRBV6-3 with TRBJ2-1, with 13 nucleotides matching TRBD2. The CDR3 is 18 amino acids. CDR1 and CDR2 (germline): MNHEY, SVGEGT. V shed 2 bases, J shed 8 bases, and the junction held 12 bases outside the gene matches. CDR3 DNA sequence: TGTGCCAGCAGTTACAGACTAGCGGGGGGCCTCGGTAGCGATGAGCAGTTCTTC. It specifies CASSYRLAGGLGSDEQFF.

The chain carries TRBV2 and TRBJ1-6, with TRBD1 matching over 7 bases. Germline loops: CDR1 SNHLY, CDR2 FYNNEI. This CDR3 spans 15 amino acids. Trimming took 5 bases from V and 8 from J; bases not matched to a gene: 9. CDR3 in amino acids: CASSFGQVRDSPLHF. The CDR3 coding sequence is TGTGCCAGCAGTTTTGGACAGGTCAGGGATTCACCCCTCCACTTT.

The CDR3 nucleotides are TGCGCCAGCAGCTTGGATGCGGTCGGAAACACCATATATTTT. Translating it yields CASSLDAVGNTIYF. This chain joins TRBV5-1 and TRBJ1-3, with D hard to call. The V gene lost 0 bases and the J gene lost 4 bases, with 8 bases spanning the gap. The CDR3 sequence is 14 residues long. CDR1 and CDR2 from the germline V gene are SGHRS and YFSETQ.

This chain connects TRBV4-1 to TRBJ2-2, with D possibly TRBD1 on 7 matching bases. Germline V CDR1 and CDR2: MGHRA, YSYEKL. The CDR3 totals 16 residues. Trimming left V 4 bases short and J 5 bases short, with 17 bases between. The CDR3 coding sequence is TGCGCCAGCAGCCCCCAGGGGGGTCGATGGACCGGGGAGCTGTTTTTT. Amino acids: CASSPQGGRWTGELFF.

The V call is TRBV7-2, the J call TRBJ1-5, with TRBD1 matching over 8 bases. The germline V gene encodes CDR1 SGHTA and CDR2 FQGNSA. With V trimmed by 0 bases and J by 2 bases, 6 bases remained unmatched. The CDR3 contains 17 residues. As DNA, the CDR3 is TGTGCCAGCAGCTTAGCAACAGGGGGAGAGGGCAATCAGCCCCAGCATTTT. This gives the protein CASSLATGGEGNQPQHF.

There are a few counts of this clone. J is TRBJ1-2 and V is TRBV3-1 (or the pseudogene TRBV3-2); TRBD1 matches 7 bases. The CDR3 contains 14 residues. Unmatched junction bases numbered 7, after V lost 1 base and J lost 8 bases. Germline V CDR1 and CDR2: LGHDT, YNNKEL (reference sequence). CDR3 sequence reads: CASSQGQGQGGYTF. CDR3 in DNA: TGTGCCAGCAGCCAAGGACAGGGTCAGGGAGGCTACACCTTC.

The chain joins TRBV5-3 to TRBJ2-7; 8 positions agree with TRBD1. TRBV5-3 is an ORF, and what it does is uncertain. Unmatched junction bases numbered 4, after V lost 3 bases and J lost 2 bases. The CDR3 is 14 amino acids. CDR3 DNA: TGTGCCAGAAGCTCCCGGGACAGGCCCTACGAGCAGTACTTC. Amino acids: CARSSRDRPYEQYF.

The chain couples TRBV6-6 to TRBJ2-7, with TRBD2 identical over 7 bases. This CDR3 is 14 amino acids long. The V gene end was trimmed by 2 bases and the J gene end by 2 bases; junction bases not matched to a gene: 3. Germline CDR1 and CDR2: MNHNY and SVGAGI (reference sequence). CDR3 sequence reads: CASSYGGGAYEQYF. Written as DNA, the CDR3 is TGTGCCAGCAGTTACGGCGGGGGAGCCTACGAGCAGTACTTC.

The gene calls are TRBV7-8 and TRBJ2-5; D ambiguous. The germline V gene has CDR1 SGHVS and CDR2 FQNEAQ. The length of the CDR3 is 12 residues. V gave up 6 bases and J gave up 1 base, with 6 bases separating them. The CDR3 sequence: CASRESQETQYF. CDR3 nucleotides: TGTGCCAGCAGGGAGTCCCAAGAGACCCAGTACTTC.